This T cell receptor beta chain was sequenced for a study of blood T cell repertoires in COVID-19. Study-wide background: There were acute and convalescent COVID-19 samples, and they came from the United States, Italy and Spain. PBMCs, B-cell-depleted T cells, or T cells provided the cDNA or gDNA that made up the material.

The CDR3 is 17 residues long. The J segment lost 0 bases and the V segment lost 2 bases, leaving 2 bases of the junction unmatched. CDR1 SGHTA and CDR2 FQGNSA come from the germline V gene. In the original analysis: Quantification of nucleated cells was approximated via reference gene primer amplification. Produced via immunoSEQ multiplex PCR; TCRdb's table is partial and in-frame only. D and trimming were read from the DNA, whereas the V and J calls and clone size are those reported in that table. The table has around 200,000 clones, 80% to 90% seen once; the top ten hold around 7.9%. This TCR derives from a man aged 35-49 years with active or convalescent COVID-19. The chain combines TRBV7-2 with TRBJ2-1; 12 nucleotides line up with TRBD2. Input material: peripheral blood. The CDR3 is CASSLSTSGSSYNEQFF. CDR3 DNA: TGTGCCAGCAGCTTATCGACTAGCGGGAGCTCCTACAATGAGCAGTTCTTC. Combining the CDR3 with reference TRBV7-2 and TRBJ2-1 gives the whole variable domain GAGVSQSPSNKVTEKGKDVELRCDPISGHTALYWYRQSLGQGLEFLIYFQGNSAPDKSGLPSDRFSAERTGGSVSTLTIQRTQQEDSAVYLCASSLSTSGSSYNEQFFGPGTRLTVL.